This T cell receptor (beta chain) was profiled in a study of neoadjuvant anti-PD-1 for oral cavity cancer. Profiling relied on immunoSEQ multiplex PCR, and the TCRdb table lists in-frame clones only, not all of them. The repertoire holds 20,000 to 30,000 clones, with 25% to 30% as singletons. Study results and caveats: Each response group had just a few patients in TCR analyses.

On this clone: Its specificity is unknown.

The time point here: after neoadjuvant nivolumab, at surgical resection. The V and J ends lost 2 bases and 6 bases, in that order; junction bases with no gene match: 11. The CDR3 covers 15 residues. Looked up from germline, CDR1 is SGDLS and CDR2 is YYNGEE. Sequenced material: tumor tissue, taken after nivolumab (anti-PD-1) treatment. This chain connects TRBV9 to TRBJ2-7; 7 bases are shared with TRBD2. This TCR derives from a person between 40 and 85 years old with oral cavity squamous cell carcinoma. The CDR3 nucleotides are TGTGCCAGCAGCGTGAAGGGACTACCTTATCCCGAGCAGTACTTC. It is translated as CASSVKGLPYPEQYF.